This entry lists 4 T cell receptor beta chains sequenced from one sample in a study of tumor and adjacent non-tumor tissue in lung cancer. Three rounds of nested PCR, following a modified ARM-PCR protocol, produced the TCRbeta library. TCRdb processed the multiplex PCR reads anew with MiXCR; each CDR3 protein has one entry. The table records under 45,000 distinct CDR3 sequences, about three fifths of them present only once. This sample's RNA came from whole unsorted tissue. Distant lung tissue was collected more than 3 cm away from the tumor edge. Material: distant non-tumor lung tissue. The receptor source for this set is a middle-aged man with non-small cell lung cancer.

Only a few counts were recorded for this clonotype. This clone may be a read error of a much larger clone one base away. Given the absence of the conserved phenylalanine or tryptophan at the CDR3 end, a read error is likely. J is TRBJ2-2 and V is TRBV5-6, with 10 bases matching TRBD1. Germline V gene data show CDR1 as SGHDT and CDR2 as YYEEEE. CDR3 length: 16 amino acids. The junction had 6 bases not matched to a gene; V was cut back by 0 bases and J by 7 bases. CDR3 DNA: TGTGCCAGCAGCTTGGGACAGGGGGCATTTGGCGGGGAGCTGTTTTAT. This sequence encodes CASSLGQGAFGGELFY.

Regarding this clonotype: The junction and the germline gene differ at one end; a read error may be behind it. The rearrangement links TRBV10-3 to TRBJ2-1; unclear D gene. The V gene's germline CDR1 is ENHRY and CDR2 SYGVKD. The CDR3 sequence is 17 residues long. The CDR3 DNA sequence: TGTGCCATGAGTGAGCCAAAGATCACCCTCTTCTTCGATGAGCAGTTCTTC. It translates to CAMSEPKITLFFDEQFF.

Within the sample, this clonotype is medium-sized. The CDR3 loop is CASSPTGSQRELFF. Here the CDR3 DNA reads TGTGCCAGCAGTCCAACCGGGTCCCAAAGGGAGCTGTTTTTT. This chain links TRBV12-3 or TRBV12-4 with TRBJ2-2; D is unclear. The V and J ends lost 5 bases and 9 bases respectively, with 16 bases between them. The length of the CDR3 is 14 residues.

Remarks on this clonotype: One junction end does not reproduce the germline sequence, and a read error may be involved. The chain is built from TRBV20-1 and TRBJ2-1; D is possibly TRBD2 (6 bases). The CDR3 has 15 residues. Germline CDR1 reads DFQATT; CDR2 reads SNEGSKA (reference sequence). The DNA for the CDR3 is TGCAGTGATAGAGATCCGGGAGAATCCTACAATGAGCAGTTCTTC. Its translation: CSDRDPGESYNEQFF.